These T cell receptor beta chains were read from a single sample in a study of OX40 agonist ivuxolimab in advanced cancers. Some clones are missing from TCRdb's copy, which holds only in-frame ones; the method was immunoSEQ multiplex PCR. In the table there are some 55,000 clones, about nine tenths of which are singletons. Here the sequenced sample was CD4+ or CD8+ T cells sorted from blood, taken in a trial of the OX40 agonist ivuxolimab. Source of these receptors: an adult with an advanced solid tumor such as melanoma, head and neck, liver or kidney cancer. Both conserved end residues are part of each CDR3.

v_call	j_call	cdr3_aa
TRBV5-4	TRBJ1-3	CASSLASTGGSGNTIYF
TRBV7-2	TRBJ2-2	CASSFTLGSNTGELFF
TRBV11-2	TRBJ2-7	CASSLEGSYEQYF
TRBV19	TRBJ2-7	CASSNPGTGYYEQYF
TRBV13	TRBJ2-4	CASSLMTSQNIQYF
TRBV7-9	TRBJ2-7	CASSLVTGDEQYF
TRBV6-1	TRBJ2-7	CASILGQGSYEQYF
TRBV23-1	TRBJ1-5	CASSEGRQTYSNQPQHF
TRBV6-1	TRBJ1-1	CASNHPWAGNTEAFF
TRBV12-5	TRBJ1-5	CASASSSNQPQHF
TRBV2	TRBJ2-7	CASRSYEQYF
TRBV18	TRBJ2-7	CASSPFQSYEQYF
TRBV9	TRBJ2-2	CASSVQGYTGELFF
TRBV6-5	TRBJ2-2	CASSRRGDTGELFF
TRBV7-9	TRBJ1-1	CASSLINDDTEAFF
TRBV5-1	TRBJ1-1	CASSFGPLGDTEAFF
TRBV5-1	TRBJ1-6	CASSLDLYNSPLHF
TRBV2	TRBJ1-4	CASRDGMNEKLFF
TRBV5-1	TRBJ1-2	CASSLGDRGGYTF
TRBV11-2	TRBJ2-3	CASSRILAGGPGDTQYF
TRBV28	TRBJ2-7	CASSTPGVYPYEQYF
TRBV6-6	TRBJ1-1	CASSYAHGLNTEAFF
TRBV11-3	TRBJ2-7	CASSLGGQSYEQYF
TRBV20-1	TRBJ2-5	CSAGNAETQYF
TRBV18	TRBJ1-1	CASSPLLNTEAFF
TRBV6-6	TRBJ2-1	CASSTPTSSSYNEQFF
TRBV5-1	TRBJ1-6	CASSLRRDSPLHF
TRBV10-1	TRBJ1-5	CASSESNGFRNQPQHF
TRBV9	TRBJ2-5	CASSDGPAREQYF
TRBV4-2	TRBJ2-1	CASTGRVQYNEQFF
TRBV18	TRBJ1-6	CASSPKNRVNNSPLHF